The 4 T cell receptor beta chains listed next were all sequenced from one sample in a study of blood T cell repertoires in COVID-19. Repertoires were generated with immunoSEQ multiplex PCR, while TCRdb's copy carries only in-frame clones and drops some. The sample has more than 250,000 clones, about 90% seen once. The sequenced material came from PBMCs or T cells enriched from blood (not recorded which). The receptors originated from a woman in her twenties or thirties who had recovered from COVID-19.

This clone was seen more than once but under ten times. The rearrangement uses TRBV20-1 and TRBJ1-1, with D possibly being TRBD1 (5 bases). The CDR3 is 11 residues long. The V gene lost 6 bases and the J gene lost 5 bases, with 10 bases spanning the gap. From germline, CDR1 is DFQATT and CDR2 SNEGSKA (reference sequence). CDR3 sequence: CSARRQTEAFF. CDR3 in DNA: TGCAGTGCCCGTCGACAGACTGAAGCTTTCTTT.

This chain links TRBV5-1 with TRBJ2-3, with D possibly matching TRBD2 (5 bases). Per germline, CDR1 SGHRS and CDR2 YFSETQ. V was shortened by 3 bases and J by 0 bases, with 8 bases between the two germline ends. The CDR3 totals 14 residues. CDR3: CASSSRTSTDTQYF. CDR3 DNA: TGCGCCAGCAGCTCGAGGACTAGCACAGATACGCAGTATTTT.

There are a few counts of this clone. J is TRBJ1-2 and V is TRBV7-8, with 9 bases aligning to TRBD1. V lost 3 bases and J lost 4; bases outside the gene matches: 3. The CDR3 has 14 residues. From germline, CDR1 is SGHVS and CDR2 FQNEAQ. The CDR3 sequence is CASSFLTGGYGYTF. The CDR3 DNA reads as TGTGCCAGCAGCTTTCTGACAGGGGGCTATGGCTACACCTTC.

The chain is built from TRBV7-3 and TRBJ2-1; 7 bases align to TRBD1. Germline V gives CDR1 SGHTA, CDR2 FQGTGA. The CDR3 totals 15 residues. The trim removed 5 bases at V and 5 bases at J, leaving 9 bases unmatched. In nucleotides, the CDR3 is TGTGCCAGCAGCCTCACCGGGACAGTTAACAATGAGCAGTTCTTC. This codes for CASSLTGTVNNEQFF.